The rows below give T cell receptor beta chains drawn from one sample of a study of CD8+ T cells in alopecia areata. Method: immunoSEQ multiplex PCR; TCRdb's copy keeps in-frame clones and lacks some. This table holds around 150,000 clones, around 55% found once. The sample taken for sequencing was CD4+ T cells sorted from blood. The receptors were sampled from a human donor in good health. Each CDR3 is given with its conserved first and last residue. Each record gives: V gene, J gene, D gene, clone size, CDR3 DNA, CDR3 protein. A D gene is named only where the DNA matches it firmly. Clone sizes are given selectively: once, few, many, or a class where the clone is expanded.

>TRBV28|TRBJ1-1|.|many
TGTGCCAGCAGTCGGTTGTCAGGTCTGAACACTGAAGCTTTCTTT
CASSRLSGLNTEAFF
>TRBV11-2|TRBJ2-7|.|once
TGTGCCAGCAGGCGTGTTAGCTCCTACGAGCAGTACTTC
CASRRVSSYEQYF
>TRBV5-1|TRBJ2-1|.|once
TGCGCCAGCAGCTTGGCTCAGGATCTCTATGAGCAGTTCTTC
CASSLAQDLYEQFF
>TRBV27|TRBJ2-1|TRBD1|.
TGTGCCAGCAGAAAGGGACAGGGAGGACACCCAACCTACAATGAGCAGTTCTTC
CASRKGQGGHPTYNEQFF
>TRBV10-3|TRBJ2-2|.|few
TGTGCCATGGCAGGGAACACCGGGGAGCTGTTTTTT
CAMAGNTGELFF
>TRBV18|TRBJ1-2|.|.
TGTGCCAGCTCCCTTTTGGACTCCTATGGCTACACCTTC
CASSLLDSYGYTF
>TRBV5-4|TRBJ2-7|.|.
TGTGCCAGCAGTCAGGACGGCGAGCAGTACTTC
CASSQDGEQYF
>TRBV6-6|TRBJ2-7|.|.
TGTGCCAGCAGTTCCGACAGGACTAACTACGAGCAGTACTTC
CASSSDRTNYEQYF
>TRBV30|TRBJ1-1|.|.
TGTGCCTGGAGCGGCGAGGTCGTTTCTTTCTTT
CAWSGEVVSFF
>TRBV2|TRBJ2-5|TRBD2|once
TGTGCCAGCAGCACCCCGGTAGCGGGAGGGCACGAGACCCAGTACTTC
CASSTPVAGGHETQYF
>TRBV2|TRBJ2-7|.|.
TGTGCCAGCACTTTGACCTACGAGCAGTACTTC
CASTLTYEQYF
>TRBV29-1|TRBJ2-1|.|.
TGCAGTGGGGGCTCGAACAATGAGCAGTTCTTC
CSGGSNNEQFF
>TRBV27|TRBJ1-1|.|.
TGTGCCAGCCATGCTAAGGCAGGCAGCATCATGGGCACTGAAGCTTTCTTT
CASHAKAGSIMGTEAFF
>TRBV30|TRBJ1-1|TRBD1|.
TGTGCCTGGAGCTCCGACAGGGGGCACACTGAAGCTTTCTTT
CAWSSDRGHTEAFF
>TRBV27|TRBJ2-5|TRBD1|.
TGTGCCAGCGGATCGGGACAGGGCGGAGAGACCCAGTACTTC
CASGSGQGGETQYF
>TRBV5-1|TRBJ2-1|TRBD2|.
TGCGCCAGCAGCTTGGAAGCGGGAGGGCCCTACAATGAGCAGTTCTTC
CASSLEAGGPYNEQFF
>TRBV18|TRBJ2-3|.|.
TGTGCCAGCTCCCTAAACCAGAGAAGACCAGAAGGCACAGATACGCAGTATTTT
CASSLNQRRPEGTDTQYF
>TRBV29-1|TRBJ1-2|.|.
TGCAGCGTCTCCCCTAGGGGTTCGGATGGCTACACCTTC
CSVSPRGSDGYTF
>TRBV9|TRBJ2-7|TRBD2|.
TGTGCCAGCAGCGTAGGACTAGCGGGAGGCGAGCAGTACTTC
CASSVGLAGGEQYF
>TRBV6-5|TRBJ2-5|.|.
TGTGCCAGCAGTGGAGGGGCGAGAAATCAAGAGACCCAGTACTTC
CASSGGARNQETQYF
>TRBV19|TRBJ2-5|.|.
TGTGCCAGTAGTTCGCGGGAGACCCAGTACTTC
CASSSRETQYF
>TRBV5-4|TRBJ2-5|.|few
TGTGCCAGCAGCGGGACGGGGGCCCGGGAGACCCAGTACTTC
CASSGTGARETQYF
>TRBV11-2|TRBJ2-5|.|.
TGTGCCAGCAGCCGGGAAGAGACCCAGTACTTC
CASSREETQYF
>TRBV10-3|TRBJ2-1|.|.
TGTGCCATCAGTGACGTTCATGAGCAGTTCTTC
CAISDVHEQFF
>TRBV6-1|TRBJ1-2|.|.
TGTGCCAGCAGTGAACCCTTGGGCGCCCCCCGCGGGAGGGGCTACACCTTC
CASSEPLGAPRGRGYTF
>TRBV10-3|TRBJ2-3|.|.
TGTGCCATCAGCAGACGCGATACGCAGTATTTT
CAISRRDTQYF
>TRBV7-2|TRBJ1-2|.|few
TGTGCCAGCAGCTCCCAGTTCCCGAACTATGGCTACACCTTC
CASSSQFPNYGYTF
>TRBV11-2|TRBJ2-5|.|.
TGTGCCAGCAGCCCGCATCAGACCCAGTACTTC
CASSPHQTQYF
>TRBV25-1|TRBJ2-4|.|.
TGTGCCACAGACGAGGGAAACATTCAGTACTTC
CATDEGNIQYF
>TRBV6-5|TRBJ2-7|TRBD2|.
TGTGCCAGCGAGGAGCTAGCGGGATCCTACGAGCAGTACTTC
CASEELAGSYEQYF
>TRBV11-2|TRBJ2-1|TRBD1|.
TGTGCCAGCAGCGTCGGTTTGACAGGGGATGAGCAGTTCTTC
CASSVGLTGDEQFF
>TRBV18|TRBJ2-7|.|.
TGTGCCAGCTCACTTTCGCACGAGCAGTACTTC
CASSLSHEQYF
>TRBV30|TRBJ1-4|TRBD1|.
TGTGCCTGGAGTGCGGGACAGGGGGGGAATGAAAAACTGTTTTTT
CAWSAGQGGNEKLFF
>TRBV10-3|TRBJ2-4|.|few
TGTGCCATCAGTGAGTCTGGCGGGGTTGAGATCGCCAAAAACATTCAGTACTTC
CAISESGGVEIAKNIQYF
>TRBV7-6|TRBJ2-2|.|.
TGTGCCAGCACCCGTTTTTCCGGGGAGCTGTTTTTT
CASTRFSGELFF
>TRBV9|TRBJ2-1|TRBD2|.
TGTGCCAGCAGCGTAGAGAGTAGCGGGAGTAGGGACAATGAGCAGTTCTTC
CASSVESSGSRDNEQFF
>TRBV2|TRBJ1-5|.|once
TGTGCCAGCAGTATGGGAAGGGGCTATAGCAATCAGCCCCAGCATTTT
CASSMGRGYSNQPQHF
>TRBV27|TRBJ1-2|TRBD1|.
TGTGCCAGCAGTTTTCTCCGGGACAGGAGTCCTTATGGCTACACCTTC
CASSFLRDRSPYGYTF
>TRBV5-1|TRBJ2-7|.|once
TGCGCCAGCAGCTTGGGGACGCTAAGCTCCTACGAGCAGTACTTC
CASSLGTLSSYEQYF
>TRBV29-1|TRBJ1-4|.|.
TGCAGCGTTGTGGGCTCAGGGGAAAAACTGTTTTTT
CSVVGSGEKLFF
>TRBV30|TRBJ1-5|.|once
TGTGCCTGGAGTGTCATTGCGGGGCCCCAGCATTTT
CAWSVIAGPQHF
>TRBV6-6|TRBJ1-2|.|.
TGTGCCAGCAGTTACGAGGGGAGGGGCTACACCTTC
CASSYEGRGYTF